This TCR beta chain was identified in a study of blood T cells in healthy people across ages. This clonotype was seen repeatedly, ten times or more. Primers used in a second PCR of roughly 7 to 11 cycles were a sample-barcoded 5' primer and a J-beta primer mix. In TCRdb, the 5' RACE reads were re-called with MiXCR into one record per CDR3 protein. The sample has 800,000 to 950,000 distinct CDR3 sequences; around 48% are singletons. This CDR3 comprises 11 residues. With 5 bases removed from V and 2 bases from J, the gap between germline ends came to 7 bases. Germline V gives CDR1 DFQATT, CDR2 SNEGSKA (reference sequence).

The chain has TRBV20-1 and TRBJ2-7, with D tentatively TRBD2 (5 bases). Material for sequencing was blood. The receptor's source is a man aged 25-45 years in good health. The CDR3 sequence: CSAPGTYEQYF. As DNA, the CDR3 is TGCAGTGCTCCCGGGACCTACGAGCAGTACTTC.